A single sample gave rise to the 25 T cell receptor beta chains below, sequenced in a study of T cell responses to AZD1222 COVID-19 vaccine. The protocol was immunoSEQ multiplex PCR, while the TCRdb copy is restricted to in-frame clones and leaves out a portion. Seen here are around 160,000 clones, about 81% observed once, and the top ten hold less than 5%. Sequences were derived from peripheral blood, sampled on day 0 of MenACWY control vaccination. Every receptor here comes from an adult in good health.

The chain links TRBV6-7 to TRBJ1-1; TRBD1 might be the D (6 bases). TRBV6-7 has ORF status, its function being uncertain. The V gene lost 10 bases and the J gene lost 13 bases, with 46 bases spanning the gap. This CDR3 contains 20 residues. The CDR3: CANPKGDGGVVTLGPLEDFF. In nucleotides, the CDR3 is TGTGCCAATCCAAAGGGGGATGGGGGGGTTGTCACACTCGGGCCCCTGGAGGATTTCTTT.

J is TRBJ1-5 and V is TRBV5-1; D is perhaps TRBD1 (5 bases). Looked up from germline, CDR1 is SGHRS and CDR2 is YFSETQ. Trimming removed 0 bases from V and 4 bases from J, with 17 bases in between. The CDR3 has 17 residues. CDR3 loop: CASSLAGDLSINQPQHF. The CDR3 region has the DNA TGCGCCAGCAGCTTGGCGGGGGACCTATCGATAAATCAGCCCCAGCATTTT.

The chain has TRBV30 and TRBJ1-1; no definite D call. The CDR3 covers 12 residues. Per germline, CDR1 GTSNPN and CDR2 SVGIG (reference sequence). Trimming took off 0 bases at V and 7 bases at J, with 9 bases between the two ends. The CDR3 DNA reads as TGTGCCTGGAGTGTACAAAGCGATGAAGCTTTCTTT. Translating it yields CAWSVQSDEAFF.

The chain carries TRBV5-8 and TRBJ2-3; D assignment may be TRBD1 or TRBD2 (5 bases each). CDR3 length: 15 residues. V lost 0 bases to trimming and J lost 6 bases, with 14 bases between them. Germline loops: CDR1 SGHTS, CDR2 YDEGEE. Here the CDR3 DNA reads TGTGCCAGCAGCTTGGGGACACGGGGTTTGGATACGCAGTATTTT. Protein: CASSLGTRGLDTQYF.

The rearrangement uses TRBV14 and TRBJ2-5; maybe TRBD1 (6 bases). V dropped 2 bases and J dropped 10 bases, with 11 bases sitting between them. There are 12 residues in the CDR3. The germline gives CDR1 SGHDN, CDR2 FVKESK. CDR3 amino acids: CASSQQQGNQYF. The CDR3 DNA reads TGTGCCAGCAGCCAACAACAGGGAAACCAGTACTTC.

The chain is built from TRBV3-1 (or the pseudogene TRBV3-2) and TRBJ1-5; 7 bases match TRBD1. The V gene end was trimmed by 1 base and the J gene end by 6 bases; junction bases not matched to a gene: 9. From germline, CDR1 is LGHDT and CDR2 YNNKEL (reference sequence). This CDR3 is 16 amino acids long. CDR3 region: CASSQGITGAGQPQHF. CDR3 nucleotide sequence: TGTGCCAGCAGCCAAGGAATTACAGGGGCGGGTCAGCCCCAGCATTTT.

This clone was counted a single time. The gene calls are TRBV21-1 and TRBJ1-2. TRBV21-1 is a pseudogene segment. The CDR3 contains 16 residues. CDR3 loop: CASSDKVGGSVMTYTF. The CDR3 DNA follows: TGTGCCAGCAGCGACAAAGTAGGAGGGTCCGTTATGACCTACACCTTC.

This chain uses TRBV5-5 with TRBJ2-7, with 10 bases aligning to TRBD1. Trimming cost V 0 bases and J 7 bases; bases outside gene matches: 7. Germline V gene data show CDR1 as SGHKS and CDR2 as YYEKEE (reference sequence). This CDR3 spans 15 amino acids. CDR3 DNA sequence: TGTGCCAGCAGCTTGGCGGGCGGACAGGGGGAAGAGCAGTACTTC. This encodes CASSLAGGQGEEQYF.

This chain links TRBV12-3 or TRBV12-4 with TRBJ1-2; D unclear. The CDR3 is made up of 12 amino acids. Trimming removed 2 bases at V and 4 bases at J, with 5 bases between. For the CDR3, the DNA is TGTGCCAGCAGTTTACGGAGCTATGGCTACACCTTC. Translation: CASSLRSYGYTF.

The V call is TRBV3-1 (or the pseudogene TRBV3-2), the J call TRBJ2-2, with D possibly TRBD2 on 6 matching bases. Germline CDR1 and CDR2: LGHDT and YNNKEL (reference sequence). The CDR3 is made up of 14 amino acids. Between the trimmed V and J ends, which lost 1 base and 6 bases, there was a span of 9 bases. In DNA, the CDR3 is TGTGCCAGCAGCCAAGGTTCGGGAGCCGGGGAGCTGTTTTTT. This sequence encodes CASSQGSGAGELFF.

The J gene is TRBJ2-6, the V gene TRBV15, with D perhaps TRBD1 (6 bases). Trimming removed 8 bases from V and 0 bases from J, with 11 bases in between. This CDR3 contains 15 residues. Germline assignment: CDR1 LNHNV and CDR2 YYDKDF (reference sequence). The DNA for the CDR3 is TGTGCCACCGCGTCAGGGGTCTCTGGGGCCAACGTCCTGACTTTC. This translates into CATASGVSGANVLTF.

This clone turned up a few times. The J gene is TRBJ2-7, the V gene TRBV19, with a weak D call TRBD1 (6 bases). The V end lost 3 bases, the J end lost 1 base, and 13 bases lay between the germline ends. This CDR3 is built from 15 residues. Germline V gene sequence: CDR1 LNHDA, CDR2 SQIVND (reference sequence). The CDR3 reads CASSMGAALSYEQYF. CDR3 bases: TGTGCCAGTAGTATGGGGGCAGCCCTATCCTACGAGCAGTACTTC. Full variable domain (missing parts from reference TRBV19 and TRBJ2-7): DGGITQSPKYLFRKEGQNVTLSCEQNLNHDAMYWYRQDPGQGLRLIYYSQIVNDFQKGDIAEGYSVSREKKESFPLTVTSAQKNPTAFYLCASSMGAALSYEQYFGPGTRLTVT.

This clone was counted only a few times. The V and J genes are TRBV5-8 and TRBJ2-1, with D perhaps matching TRBD2 (5 bases). CDR3 length: 13 amino acids. Germline loops: CDR1 SGHTS, CDR2 YDEGEE. Trimming pared 0 bases from V and 10 bases from J, leaving 11 bases between. Here the CDR3 DNA reads TGTGCCAGCAGCTTGGATACTAGATGGGAGCAGTTCTTC. It translates to CASSLDTRWEQFF.

This chain connects TRBV28 to TRBJ1-2, with no clear D. Germline lookup yields CDR1 MDHEN and CDR2 SYDVKM. The length of the CDR3 is 13 residues. The V and J ends lost 2 bases and 4 bases respectively, with 8 bases between them. The CDR3 nucleotides are TGTGCCAGCAGTTTACGGGTACCCTATGGCTACACCTTC. Translation gives CASSLRVPYGYTF.

This chain links TRBV6-1 with TRBJ1-1; D is uncertain. Germline-derived CDR1 and CDR2 are MNHNS and SASEGT. With 2 bases removed from V and 0 bases from J, the gap between germline ends came to 7 bases. CDR3 length equals 14 residues. The DNA for the CDR3 is TGTGCCAGCAGTGAACACTACTTGAACACTGAAGCTTTCTTT. Protein: CASSEHYLNTEAFF.

The V gene is TRBV7-8, the J gene TRBJ1-4; no reliable D call. CDR3 length: 14 residues. Germline CDR1 and CDR2: SGHVS and FQNEAQ. Deletions cut 1 base from V and 6 bases from J, with 9 bases between. CDR3 region: CASSLGGIDEKLFF. CDR3 sequence (DNA): TGTGCCAGCAGCTTAGGGGGAATTGATGAAAAACTGTTTTTT.

The V call is TRBV18, the J call TRBJ1-2; 10 nucleotides line up with TRBD1. Trimming took 5 bases from V and 3 from J; bases not matched to a gene: 6. The CDR3 extends over 15 amino acids. Looked up from germline, CDR1 is KGHSH and CDR2 is LQKENI. CDR3 amino acids: CASSSRDRGDYGYTF. The CDR3 region has the DNA TGTGCCAGCTCATCGCGGGACAGGGGAGACTATGGCTACACCTTC.

The chain carries TRBV2 and TRBJ1-2, with D maybe TRBD1 (6 bases). Trimming removed 6 bases from V and 4 bases from J, with 12 bases in between. The CDR3 contains 13 residues. Per germline, CDR1 SNHLY and CDR2 FYNNEI. The CDR3 DNA reads TGTGCCAGCAGGCTGGACAGCCTCTATGGCTACACCTTC. Translated: CASRLDSLYGYTF.

This clone turned up a few times. The chain joins TRBV9 to TRBJ1-5; D gene uncertain. The CDR3 runs to 14 residues. Trimming cost V 4 bases and J 3 bases, with 11 bases left between them. Looked up from germline, CDR1 is SGDLS and CDR2 is YYNGEE. CDR3 in DNA: TGTGCCAGCAGCCCCGGTCATTTCAATCAGCCCCAGCATTTT. Encoded protein: CASSPGHFNQPQHF. The variable domain in full, with the rest retrieved from reference TRBV9 and TRBJ1-5, is DSGVTQTPKHLITATGQRVTLRCSPRSGDLSVYWYQQSLDQGLQFLIQYYNGEERAKGNILERFSAQQFPDLHSELNLSSLELGDSALYFCASSPGHFNQPQHFGDGTRLSIL.

The V gene is TRBV7-8, the J gene TRBJ2-7, with 7 nucleotides matching TRBD2. The V and J ends lost 1 base and 1 base, in that order; junction bases with no gene match: 1. CDR1 and CDR2 from the germline V gene are SGHVS and FQNEAQ. This CDR3 has 14 residues. CDR3 sequence (DNA): TGTGCCAGCAGCTTAGGCGGGGGATCCTACGAGCAGTACGTC. Translation: CASSLGGGSYEQYV.

There are a few counts of this clone. The V gene is TRBV7-3, the J gene TRBJ2-2; possibly TRBD1 or TRBD2 for D (5 bases each). There are 16 residues in the CDR3. The V end was cut by 3 bases, the J end by 1 base, with 12 bases between. CDR1 and CDR2 (germline): SGHTA, FQGTGA. CDR3 bases: TGTGCCAGCAGCTTGATGTCTGGGGGGAACACCGGGGAGCTGTTTTTT. This sequence encodes CASSLMSGGNTGELFF.

This chain connects TRBV19 to TRBJ2-2; D not certain. This CDR3 is 15 amino acids long. Trimming pared 5 bases from V and 1 base from J, leaving 11 bases between. CDR1 and CDR2 (germline): LNHDA, SQIVND (reference sequence). CDR3 sequence: CASSRAGQNTGELFF. The CDR3 DNA is TGTGCCAGTAGTCGGGCCGGCCAGAACACCGGGGAGCTGTTTTTT.

This clone was seen many times. This chain joins TRBV11-2 and TRBJ2-7; tentative D call: TRBD2 (6 bases). The CDR3 contains 14 residues. Trimming took 1 base from V and 2 from J, leaving 9 bases between them. Germline assignment: CDR1 SGHAT and CDR2 FQNNGV. The CDR3 DNA follows: TGTGCCAGCAGCTTAGTTACGGGAGCCTACGAGCAGTACTTC. It codes for CASSLVTGAYEQYF.

The chain combines TRBV6-5 with TRBJ2-2; 7 positions agree with TRBD2. In germline, CDR1 is MNHEY, CDR2 SVGAGI. The CDR3 runs 14 residues. Trimming took 6 bases from V and 4 from J; bases not matched to a gene: 5. This CDR3 is CASRESGVTGELFF. The CDR3 DNA reads as TGTGCCAGCAGGGAGAGCGGGGTCACCGGGGAGCTGTTTTTT.

The chain combines TRBV25-1 with TRBJ2-3, with 11 bases aligning to TRBD2. Germline CDR1 MGHDK, CDR2 SYGVNS. The CDR3 extends over 16 amino acids. V lost 6 bases, J lost 1 base, and 6 bases stayed unmatched. CDR3 DNA: TGTGCCAGCAGCCACCCGGGACTAGCGGGCACAGATACGCAGTATTTT. It encodes CASSHPGLAGTDTQYF.